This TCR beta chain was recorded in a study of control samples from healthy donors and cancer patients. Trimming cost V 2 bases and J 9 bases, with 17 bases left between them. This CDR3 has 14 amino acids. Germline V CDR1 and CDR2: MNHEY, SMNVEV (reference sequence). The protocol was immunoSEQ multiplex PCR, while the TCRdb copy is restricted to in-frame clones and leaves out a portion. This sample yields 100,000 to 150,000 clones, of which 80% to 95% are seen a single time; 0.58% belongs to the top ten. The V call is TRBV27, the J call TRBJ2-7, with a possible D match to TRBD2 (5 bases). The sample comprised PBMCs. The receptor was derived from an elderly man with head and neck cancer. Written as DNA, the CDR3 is TGTGCCAGCAGTTTAGGAAGGACTTGGGATTCGCAGTACTTC. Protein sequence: CASSLGRTWDSQYF.